The sequence of this TCR beta chain was determined in a study of blood T cell repertoires in COVID-19 (dated by TCRdb to the early 2020s). At the level of the whole study: Collaborator samples came from the United States, Italy and Spain and covered acute and convalescent phases of COVID-19. The prospective study material was composed of cDNA or gDNA derived from T cells, B-cell-depleted T cells, or PBMCs. Subjects who had been exposed to COVID-19, were actively infected with it, or had recovered from it provided the deeply sampled blood TCRbeta repertoires that made up the dataset. The repertoires were released in a freely available public database intended as a resource for research on the immune response to SARS-CoV-2. The samples were drawn from the first 160 participants of the ongoing ImmuneRACE study and from about 1,200 subjects provided by 6 global collaborators. Nearly every sample came with metadata listing a de-identified subject ID, COVID-19 status, age in years and sex. Where available, HLA class I and class II types were taken from metadata supplied by the sample provider and were not determined by assay-based typing. General study outcomes and caveats: How much clinical and demographic metadata was included differed by source and by participant, and the metadata was provided uncurated.

Participants in the prospective study were enrolled through a virtual design, were aged about 18 to 90 years, and lived in approximately 25 United States geographic areas. Cohort assignment in the prospective study relied on participant-reported clinical history from a screening survey and a study questionnaire. ImmuneRACE Cohort 3 recovered participants were defined by two consecutive negative NP/OP PCR tests, healthcare professional clearance, or symptom resolution. In the prospective study, mobile phlebotomists collected whole blood, serum and a nasopharyngeal or oropharyngeal swab from each participant. Over a roughly 2-month period, participants in the prospective study had the option of providing additional blood draws and questionnaires. Blood samples from the prospective study were shipped frozen or at room temperature prior to DNA extraction. Reading the germline V gene gives CDR1 LGHNA and CDR2 YNFKEQ. For this chain, trimming is 5 bases at the V end and 6 bases at the J end, and the number of junction bases without a gene match is 9. The CDR3 has 14 amino acids, counting the end cysteine and phenylalanine. CDR3 DNA only is kept here, 42 bases in frame from base 1.

The immunoSEQ Assay, a bias-controlled multiplex PCR, was used to amplify TCRbeta CDR3 regions from genomic DNA. The paper's processing steps were these. Within the assay, amplification of reference gene primers was used to estimate how many nucleated cells each sample contained. To quantify the absolute abundance of each unique TCRbeta CDR3 rearrangement, sequence reads were collapsed and filtered. For each sample, productive Simpson clonality was calculated by taking the square root of Simpson's diversity index across productive rearrangements. This immuneACCESS table, as held by TCRdb, lists in-frame sequences with V and J called but not all clones. Of the missing ones, under half trace to an unresolved V gene in checked studies; the others have no known cause. D and trimming were read from the DNA, whereas the V and J calls and clone size are those reported in that table. The sample includes 280,000 or so clones, with over 75% observed a single time. The ten largest clones take up 2.2% of the sample.

This clone was detected only a few times. This clone's antigen is unknown. Qualities for individual bases were not recorded, and no much larger clone is one base off. Recombination connected TRBV4-2 to TRBJ2-7, and 8 bases in between align with TRBD2. Sequences were obtained from PBMCs or T cells enriched from blood (not recorded which). The sequence came from a man aged 25 to 40 who had recovered from COVID-19. The nucleotide sequence reads as follows: TGTGCCAGCAGCACCCCCGGGACTAGGGGCGAGCAGTACTTC. This gives the protein CASSTPGTRGEQYF.